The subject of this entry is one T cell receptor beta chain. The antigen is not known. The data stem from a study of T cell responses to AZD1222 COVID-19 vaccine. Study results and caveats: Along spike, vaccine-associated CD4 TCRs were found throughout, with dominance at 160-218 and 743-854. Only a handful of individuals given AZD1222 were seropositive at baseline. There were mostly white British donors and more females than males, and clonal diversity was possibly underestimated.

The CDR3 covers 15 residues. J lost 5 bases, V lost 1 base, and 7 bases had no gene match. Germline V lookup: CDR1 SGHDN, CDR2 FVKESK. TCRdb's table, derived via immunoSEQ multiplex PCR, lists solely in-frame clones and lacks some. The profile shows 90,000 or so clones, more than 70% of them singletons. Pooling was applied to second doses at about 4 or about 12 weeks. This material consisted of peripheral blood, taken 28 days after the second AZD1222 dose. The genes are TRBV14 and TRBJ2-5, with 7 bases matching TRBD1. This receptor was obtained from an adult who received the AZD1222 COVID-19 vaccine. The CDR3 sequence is CASSQATRGRETQYF. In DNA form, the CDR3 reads TGTGCCAGCAGCCAAGCGACGAGGGGGCGGGAGACCCAGTACTTC.